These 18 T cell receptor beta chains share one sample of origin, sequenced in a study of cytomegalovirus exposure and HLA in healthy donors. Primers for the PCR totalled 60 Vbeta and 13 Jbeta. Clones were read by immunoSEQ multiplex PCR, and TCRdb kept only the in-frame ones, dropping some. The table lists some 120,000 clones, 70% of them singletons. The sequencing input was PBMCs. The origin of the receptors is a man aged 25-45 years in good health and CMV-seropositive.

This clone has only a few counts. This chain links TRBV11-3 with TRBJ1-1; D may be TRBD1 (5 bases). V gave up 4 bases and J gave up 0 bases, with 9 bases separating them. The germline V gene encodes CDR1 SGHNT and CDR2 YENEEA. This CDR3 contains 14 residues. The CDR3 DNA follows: TGTGCCAGCAGCTCCGGACATCTGAACACTGAAGCTTTCTTT. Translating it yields CASSSGHLNTEAFF.

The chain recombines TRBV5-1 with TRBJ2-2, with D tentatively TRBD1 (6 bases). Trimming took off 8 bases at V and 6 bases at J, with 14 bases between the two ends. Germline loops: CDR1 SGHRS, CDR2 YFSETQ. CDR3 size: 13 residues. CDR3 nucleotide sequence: TGCGCCAGTTTCAAAACAGGGCCCGGGGAGCTGTTTTTT. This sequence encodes CASFKTGPGELFF.

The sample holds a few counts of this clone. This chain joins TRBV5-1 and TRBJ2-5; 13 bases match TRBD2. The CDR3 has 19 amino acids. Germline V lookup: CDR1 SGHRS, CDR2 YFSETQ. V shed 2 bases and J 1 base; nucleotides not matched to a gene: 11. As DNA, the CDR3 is TGCGCCAGCAGCTTCGGACTAGCGGGAGACCTACAATCCCAAGAGACCCAGTACTTC. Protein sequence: CASSFGLAGDLQSQETQYF. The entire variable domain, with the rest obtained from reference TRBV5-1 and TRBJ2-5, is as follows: KAGVTQTPRYLIKTRGQQVTLSCSPISGHRSVSWYQQTPGQGLQFLFEYFSETQRNKGNFPGRFSGRQFSNSRSEMNVSTLELGDSALYLCASSFGLAGDLQSQETQYFGPGTRLLVL.

CDR3 nucleotide sequence: TGTGCCATCAGGTGGACTAGCGGGAGCGATACGCAGTATTTT. Amino acids: CAIRWTSGSDTQYF. V and J are TRBV10-3 and TRBJ2-3; 13 nucleotides line up with TRBD2. V trimming: 6 bases; J trimming: 6 bases; junction bases outside the gene matches: 3. Germline CDR1 and CDR2: ENHRY and SYGVKD. The CDR3 sequence is 14 residues long.

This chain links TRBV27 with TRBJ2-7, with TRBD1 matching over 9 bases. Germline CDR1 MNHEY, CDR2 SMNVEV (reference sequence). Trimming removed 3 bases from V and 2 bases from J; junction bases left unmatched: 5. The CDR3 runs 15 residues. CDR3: CASSFGQGPPYEQYV. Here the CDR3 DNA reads TGTGCCAGCAGTTTTGGACAGGGGCCTCCCTACGAGCAGTACGTC.

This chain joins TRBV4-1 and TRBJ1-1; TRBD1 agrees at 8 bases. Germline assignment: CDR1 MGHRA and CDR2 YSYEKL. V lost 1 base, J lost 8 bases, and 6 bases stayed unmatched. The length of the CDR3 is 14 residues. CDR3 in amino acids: CASSQVRGREEAFF. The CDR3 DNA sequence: TGCGCCAGCAGCCAAGTCAGGGGGCGCGAGGAAGCTTTCTTT.

The CDR3 nucleotides are TGCGCCAGCTCCGAATCGGGACTAAAAAACACCGGGGAGCTGTTTTTT. It yields the protein CASSESGLKNTGELFF. The V call is TRBV5-1, the J call TRBJ2-2, with 7 nucleotides matching TRBD2. V was pared by 7 bases and J by 2 bases, with 11 bases of the junction left unmatched. This CDR3 has 16 residues. CDR1 is SGHRS and CDR2 is YFSETQ in the germline V gene.

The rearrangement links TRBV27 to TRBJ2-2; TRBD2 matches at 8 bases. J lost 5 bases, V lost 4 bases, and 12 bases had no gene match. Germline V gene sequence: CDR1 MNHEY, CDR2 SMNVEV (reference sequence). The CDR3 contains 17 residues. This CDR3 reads CASSSPRVAGGTGELFF. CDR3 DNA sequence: TGTGCCAGCAGTTCCCCCCGAGTTGCGGGAGGTACCGGGGAGCTGTTTTTT.

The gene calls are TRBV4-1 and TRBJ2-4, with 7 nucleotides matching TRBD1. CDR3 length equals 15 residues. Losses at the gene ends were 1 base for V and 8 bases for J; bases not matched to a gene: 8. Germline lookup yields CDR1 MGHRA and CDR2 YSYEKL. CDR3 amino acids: CASSQGGTGADIQYF. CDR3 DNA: TGCGCCAGCAGCCAAGGAGGCACAGGGGCGGACATTCAGTACTTC.

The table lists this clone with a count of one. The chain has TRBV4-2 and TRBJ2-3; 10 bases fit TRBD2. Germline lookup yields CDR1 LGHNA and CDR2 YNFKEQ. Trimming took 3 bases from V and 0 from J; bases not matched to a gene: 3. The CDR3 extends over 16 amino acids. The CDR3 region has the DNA TGTGCCAGCAGCCAGAAGCGGGGGGGTAGCACAGATACGCAGTATTTT. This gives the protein CASSQKRGGSTDTQYF.

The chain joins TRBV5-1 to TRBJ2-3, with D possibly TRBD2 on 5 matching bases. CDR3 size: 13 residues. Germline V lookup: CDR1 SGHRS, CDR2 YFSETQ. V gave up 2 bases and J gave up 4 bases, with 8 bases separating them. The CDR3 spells CASSLAAADTQYF. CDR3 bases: TGCGCCAGCAGCTTAGCGGCCGCAGATACGCAGTATTTT.

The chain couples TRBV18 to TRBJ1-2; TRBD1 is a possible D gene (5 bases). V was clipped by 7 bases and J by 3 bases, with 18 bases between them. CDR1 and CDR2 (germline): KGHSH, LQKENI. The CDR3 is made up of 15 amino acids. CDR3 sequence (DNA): TGTGCCAGCTTGCCTGGGACTTCTTGGGACTATGGCTACACCTTC. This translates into CASLPGTSWDYGYTF.

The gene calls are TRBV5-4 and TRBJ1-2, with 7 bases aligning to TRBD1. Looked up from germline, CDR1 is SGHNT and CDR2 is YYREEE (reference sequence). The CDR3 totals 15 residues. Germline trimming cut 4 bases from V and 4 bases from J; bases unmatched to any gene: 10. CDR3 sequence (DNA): TGTGCCAGCAGCGTTACGAGGGACAGTATCTATGGCTACACCTTC. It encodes CASSVTRDSIYGYTF.

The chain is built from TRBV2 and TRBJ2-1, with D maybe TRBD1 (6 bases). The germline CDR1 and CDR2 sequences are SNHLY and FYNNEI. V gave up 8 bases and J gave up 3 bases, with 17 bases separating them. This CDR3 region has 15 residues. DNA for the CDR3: TGTGCCAGCCGCGGTGGGCAGGGGAGCTACAATGAGCAGTTCTTC. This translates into CASRGGQGSYNEQFF.

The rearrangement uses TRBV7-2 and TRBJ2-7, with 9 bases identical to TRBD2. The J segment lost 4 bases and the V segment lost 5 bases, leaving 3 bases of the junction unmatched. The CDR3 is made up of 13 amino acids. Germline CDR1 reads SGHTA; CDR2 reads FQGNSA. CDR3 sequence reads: CASSPSGMYEQYV. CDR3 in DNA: TGTGCCAGCAGCCCTAGCGGGATGTACGAGCAGTACGTC.

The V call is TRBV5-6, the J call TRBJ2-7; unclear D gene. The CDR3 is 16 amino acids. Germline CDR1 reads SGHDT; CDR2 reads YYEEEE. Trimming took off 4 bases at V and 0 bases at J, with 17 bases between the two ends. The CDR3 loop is CASSPSWQRPSYEQYF. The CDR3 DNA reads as TGTGCCAGCAGCCCGTCGTGGCAGCGCCCCTCCTACGAGCAGTACTTC.

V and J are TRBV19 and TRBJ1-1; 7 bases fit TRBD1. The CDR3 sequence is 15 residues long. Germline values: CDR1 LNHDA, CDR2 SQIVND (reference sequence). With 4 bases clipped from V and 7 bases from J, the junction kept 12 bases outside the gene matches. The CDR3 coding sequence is TGTGCCAGTAGTACGCAAATCCGACAGGGTCGTGAAGCTTTCTTT. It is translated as CASSTQIRQGREAFF.

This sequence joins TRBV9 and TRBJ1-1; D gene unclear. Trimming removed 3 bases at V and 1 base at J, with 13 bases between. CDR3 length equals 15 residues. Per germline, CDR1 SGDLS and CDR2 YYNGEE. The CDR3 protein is CASSARARQNTEAFF. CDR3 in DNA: TGTGCCAGCAGCGCCCGAGCCCGACAGAACACTGAAGCTTTCTTT. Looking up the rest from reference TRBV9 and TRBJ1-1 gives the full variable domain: DSGVTQTPKHLITATGQRVTLRCSPRSGDLSVYWYQQSLDQGLQFLIQYYNGEERAKGNILERFSAQQFPDLHSELNLSSLELGDSALYFCASSARARQNTEAFFGQGTRLTVV.